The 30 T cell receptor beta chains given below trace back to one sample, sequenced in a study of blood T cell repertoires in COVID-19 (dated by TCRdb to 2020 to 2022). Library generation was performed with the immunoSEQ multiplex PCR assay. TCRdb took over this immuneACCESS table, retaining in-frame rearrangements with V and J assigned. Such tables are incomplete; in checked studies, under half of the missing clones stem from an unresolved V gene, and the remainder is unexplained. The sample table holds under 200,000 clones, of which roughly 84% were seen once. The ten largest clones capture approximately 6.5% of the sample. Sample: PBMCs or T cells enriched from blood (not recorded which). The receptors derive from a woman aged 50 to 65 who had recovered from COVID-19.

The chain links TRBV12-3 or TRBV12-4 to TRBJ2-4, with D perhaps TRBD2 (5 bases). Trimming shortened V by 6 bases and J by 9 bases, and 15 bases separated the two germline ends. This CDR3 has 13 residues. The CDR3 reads CASRPPGRGIQYF. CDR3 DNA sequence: TGTGCCAGCAGACCCCCAGGACGGGGCATTCAGTACTTC.

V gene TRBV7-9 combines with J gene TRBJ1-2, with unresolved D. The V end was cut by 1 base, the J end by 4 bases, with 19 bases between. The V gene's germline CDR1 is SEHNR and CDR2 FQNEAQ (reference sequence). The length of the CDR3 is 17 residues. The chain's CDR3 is CASSLEARVGEGYGYTF. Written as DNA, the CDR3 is TGTGCCAGCAGCTTAGAGGCCCGCGTCGGGGAGGGCTATGGCTACACCTTC.

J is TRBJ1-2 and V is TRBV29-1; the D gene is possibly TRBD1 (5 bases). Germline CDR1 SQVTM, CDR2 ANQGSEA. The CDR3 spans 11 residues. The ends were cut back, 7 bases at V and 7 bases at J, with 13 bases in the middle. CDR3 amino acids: CSGRGDSGYTF. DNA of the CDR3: TGCAGCGGACGGGGGGACTCTGGCTACACCTTC.

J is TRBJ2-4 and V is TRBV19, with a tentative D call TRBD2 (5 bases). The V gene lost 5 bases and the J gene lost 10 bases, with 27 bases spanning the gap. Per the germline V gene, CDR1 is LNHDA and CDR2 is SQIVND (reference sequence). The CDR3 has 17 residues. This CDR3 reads CASSPETGSDLLGIQYF. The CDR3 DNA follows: TGTGCCAGTAGTCCCGAAACGGGAAGCGACCTTTTGGGAATTCAGTACTTC.

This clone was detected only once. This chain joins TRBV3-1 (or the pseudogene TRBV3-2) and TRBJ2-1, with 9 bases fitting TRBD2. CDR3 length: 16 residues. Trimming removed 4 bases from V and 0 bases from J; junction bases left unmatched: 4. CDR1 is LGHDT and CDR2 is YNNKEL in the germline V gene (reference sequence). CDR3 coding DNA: TGTGCCAGCAGCCGGTTTAGCGGGAGCTCCTACAATGAGCAGTTCTTC. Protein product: CASSRFSGSSYNEQFF.

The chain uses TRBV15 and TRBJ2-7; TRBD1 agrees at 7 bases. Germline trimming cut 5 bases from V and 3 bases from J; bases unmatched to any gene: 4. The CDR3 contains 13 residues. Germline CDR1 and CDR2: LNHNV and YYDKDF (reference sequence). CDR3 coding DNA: TGTGCCACCAGCGTCCGACAGGGCTACGAGCAGTACTTC. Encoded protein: CATSVRQGYEQYF.

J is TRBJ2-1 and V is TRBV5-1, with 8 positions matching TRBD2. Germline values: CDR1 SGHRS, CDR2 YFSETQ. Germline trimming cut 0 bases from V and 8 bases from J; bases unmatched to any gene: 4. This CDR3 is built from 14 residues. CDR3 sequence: CASSLVSGSHEQFF. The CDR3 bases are TGCGCCAGCAGCTTGGTAAGCGGGAGCCATGAGCAGTTCTTC.

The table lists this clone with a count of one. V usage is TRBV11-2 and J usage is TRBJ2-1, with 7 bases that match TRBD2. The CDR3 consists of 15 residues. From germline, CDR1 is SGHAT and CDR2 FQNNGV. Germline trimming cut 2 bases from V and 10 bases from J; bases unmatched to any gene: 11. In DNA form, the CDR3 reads TGTGCCAGCAGCTTAAGGGGTAGCGGGCGGCCCGAGCAGTTCTTC. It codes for CASSLRGSGRPEQFF.

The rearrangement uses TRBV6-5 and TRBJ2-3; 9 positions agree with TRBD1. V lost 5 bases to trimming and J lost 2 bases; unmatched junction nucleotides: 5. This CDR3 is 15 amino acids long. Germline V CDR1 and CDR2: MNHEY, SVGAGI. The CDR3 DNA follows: TGTGCCAGCAGTCTCCGGGACAGGGACACAGATACGCAGTATTTT. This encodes CASSLRDRDTDTQYF.

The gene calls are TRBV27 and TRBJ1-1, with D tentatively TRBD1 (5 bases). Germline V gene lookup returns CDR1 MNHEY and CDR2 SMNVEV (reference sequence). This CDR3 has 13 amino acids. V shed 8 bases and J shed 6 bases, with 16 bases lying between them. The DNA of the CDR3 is TGTGCCAGCCGTCCTGCAGGGCTCGCTGAAGCTTTCTTT. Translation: CASRPAGLAEAFF.

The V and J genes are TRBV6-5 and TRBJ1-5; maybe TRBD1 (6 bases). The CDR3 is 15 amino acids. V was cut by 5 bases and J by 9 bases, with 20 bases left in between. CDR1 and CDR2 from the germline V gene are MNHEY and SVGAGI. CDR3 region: CASSPMGQGIRPQHF. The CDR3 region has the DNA TGTGCCAGCAGTCCCATGGGACAAGGGATTCGGCCCCAGCATTTT.

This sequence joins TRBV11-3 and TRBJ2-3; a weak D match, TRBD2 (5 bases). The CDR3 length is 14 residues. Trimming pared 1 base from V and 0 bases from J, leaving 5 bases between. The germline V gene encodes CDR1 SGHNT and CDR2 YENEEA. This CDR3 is CASSLASSTDTQYF. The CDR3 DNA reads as TGTGCCAGCAGCTTAGCTAGCAGCACAGATACGCAGTATTTT.

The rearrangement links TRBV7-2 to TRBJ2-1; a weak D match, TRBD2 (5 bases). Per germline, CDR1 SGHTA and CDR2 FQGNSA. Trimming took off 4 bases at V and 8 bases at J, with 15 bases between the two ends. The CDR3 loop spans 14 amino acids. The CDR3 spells CASSWEYSGDEQFF. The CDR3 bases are TGTGCCAGCAGCTGGGAGTACTCGGGCGATGAGCAGTTCTTC. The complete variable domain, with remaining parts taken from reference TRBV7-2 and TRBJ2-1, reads GAGVSQSPSNKVTEKGKDVELRCDPISGHTALYWYRQSLGQGLEFLIYFQGNSAPDKSGLPSDRFSAERTGGSVSTLTIQRTQQEDSAVYLCASSWEYSGDEQFFGPGTRLTVL.

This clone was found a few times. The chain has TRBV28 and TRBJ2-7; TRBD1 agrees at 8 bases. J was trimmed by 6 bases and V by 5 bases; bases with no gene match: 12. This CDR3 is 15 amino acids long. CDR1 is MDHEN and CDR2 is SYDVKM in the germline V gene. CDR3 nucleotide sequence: TGTGCCAGCAGTCCGGGACAGGAGATCTATAGCGAGCAGTACTTC. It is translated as CASSPGQEIYSEQYF.

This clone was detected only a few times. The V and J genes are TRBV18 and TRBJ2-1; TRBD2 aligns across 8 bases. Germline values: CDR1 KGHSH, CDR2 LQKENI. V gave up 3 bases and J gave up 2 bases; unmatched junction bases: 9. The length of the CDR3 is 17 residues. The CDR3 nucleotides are TGTGCCAGCTCACCCAGTTTAAGCGGGAGTCCCTACAATGAGCAGTTCTTC. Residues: CASSPSLSGSPYNEQFF.

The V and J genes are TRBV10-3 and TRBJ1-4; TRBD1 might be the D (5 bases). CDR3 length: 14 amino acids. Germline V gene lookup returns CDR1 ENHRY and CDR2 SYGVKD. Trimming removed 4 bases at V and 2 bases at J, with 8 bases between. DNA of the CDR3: TGTGCCATCAGTGGGGCAGGGACTAATGAAAAACTGTTTTTT. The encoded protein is CAISGAGTNEKLFF.

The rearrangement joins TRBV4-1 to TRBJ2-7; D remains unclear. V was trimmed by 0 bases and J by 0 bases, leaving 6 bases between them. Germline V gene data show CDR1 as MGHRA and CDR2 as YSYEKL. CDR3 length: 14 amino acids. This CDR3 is CASSQEGLSYEQYF. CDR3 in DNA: TGCGCCAGCAGCCAAGAGGGCCTCTCCTACGAGCAGTACTTC.

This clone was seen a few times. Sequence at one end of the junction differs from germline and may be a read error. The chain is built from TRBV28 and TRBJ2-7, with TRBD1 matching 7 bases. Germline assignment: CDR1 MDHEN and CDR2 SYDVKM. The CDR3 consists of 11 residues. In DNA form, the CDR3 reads TGTGCCAGCAGTTCCGACAGGGCCTCTACCTTC. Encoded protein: CASSSDRASTF.

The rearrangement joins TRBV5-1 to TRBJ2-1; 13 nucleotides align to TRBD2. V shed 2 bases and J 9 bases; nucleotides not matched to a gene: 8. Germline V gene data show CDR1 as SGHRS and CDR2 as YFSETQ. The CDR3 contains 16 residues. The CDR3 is CASSFTSGRARGEQFF. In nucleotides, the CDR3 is TGCGCCAGCAGCTTTACTAGCGGGAGGGCCAGAGGTGAGCAGTTCTTC.

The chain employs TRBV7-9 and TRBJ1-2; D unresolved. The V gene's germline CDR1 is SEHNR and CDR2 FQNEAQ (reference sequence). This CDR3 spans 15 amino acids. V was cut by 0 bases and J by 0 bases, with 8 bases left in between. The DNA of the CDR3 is TGTGCCAGCAGCTTAGCGAACAGTCCTAACTATGGCTACACCTTC. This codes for CASSLANSPNYGYTF.

The CDR3 nucleotides read TGTGCCAGCAATAAGCGTCCTTCCTACGAGCAGTACTTC. This sequence encodes CASNKRPSYEQYF. The chain employs TRBV28 and TRBJ2-7; D is uncertain. Germline-derived CDR1 and CDR2 are MDHEN and SYDVKM. This CDR3 is built from 13 residues. Trimming cost V 7 bases and J 1 base, with 11 bases left between them.

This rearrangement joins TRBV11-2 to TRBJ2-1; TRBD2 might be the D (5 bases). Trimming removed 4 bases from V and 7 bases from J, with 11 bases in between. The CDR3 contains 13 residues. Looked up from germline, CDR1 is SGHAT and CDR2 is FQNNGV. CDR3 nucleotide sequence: TGTGCCAGCAGCTCCTTCCCGGGGAATGAGCAGTTCTTC. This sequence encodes CASSSFPGNEQFF.

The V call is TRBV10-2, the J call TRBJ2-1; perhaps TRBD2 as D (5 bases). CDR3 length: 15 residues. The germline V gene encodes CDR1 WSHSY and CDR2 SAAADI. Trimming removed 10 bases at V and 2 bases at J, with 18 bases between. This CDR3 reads CATQRTSTAYNEQFF. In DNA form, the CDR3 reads TGCGCCACCCAGAGGACTTCAACCGCCTACAATGAGCAGTTCTTC.

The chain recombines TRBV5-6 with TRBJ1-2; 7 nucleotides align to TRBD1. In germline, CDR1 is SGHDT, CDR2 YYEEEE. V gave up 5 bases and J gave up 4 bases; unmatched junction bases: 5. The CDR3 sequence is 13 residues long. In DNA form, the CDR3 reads TGTGCCAGCAGGCCCCGGGACAGCTATGGCTACACCTTC. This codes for CASRPRDSYGYTF.

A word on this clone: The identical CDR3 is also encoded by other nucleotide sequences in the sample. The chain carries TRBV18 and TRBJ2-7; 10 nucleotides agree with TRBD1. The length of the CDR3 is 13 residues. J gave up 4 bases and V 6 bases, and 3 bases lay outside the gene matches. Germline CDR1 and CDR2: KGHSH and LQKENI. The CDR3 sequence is CASSSGQGYEQYF. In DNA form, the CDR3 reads TGTGCCAGCTCCTCGGGACAGGGGTACGAGCAGTACTTC.

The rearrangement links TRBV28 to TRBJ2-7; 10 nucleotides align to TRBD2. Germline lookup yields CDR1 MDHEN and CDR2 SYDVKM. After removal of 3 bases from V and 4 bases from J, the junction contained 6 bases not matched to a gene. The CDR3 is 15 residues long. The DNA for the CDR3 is TGTGCCAGCAGTTTTAGGCTAGCGGGAGATTACGAGCAGTACTTC. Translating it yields CASSFRLAGDYEQYF.

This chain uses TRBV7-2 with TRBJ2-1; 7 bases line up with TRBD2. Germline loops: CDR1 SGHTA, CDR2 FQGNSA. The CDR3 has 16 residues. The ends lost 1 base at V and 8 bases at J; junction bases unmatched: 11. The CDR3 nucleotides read TGTGCCAGCAGCTTAGGTGTGGCGGGAGCGTTGGATGAGCAGTTCTTC. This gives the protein CASSLGVAGALDEQFF.

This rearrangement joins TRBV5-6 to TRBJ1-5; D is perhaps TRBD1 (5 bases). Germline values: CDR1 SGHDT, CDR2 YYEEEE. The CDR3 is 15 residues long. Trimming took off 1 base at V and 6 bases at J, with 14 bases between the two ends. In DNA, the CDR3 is TGTGCCAGCAGCTTGAGGGTATCGACAGCTCAGCCCCAGCATTTT. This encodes CASSLRVSTAQPQHF.

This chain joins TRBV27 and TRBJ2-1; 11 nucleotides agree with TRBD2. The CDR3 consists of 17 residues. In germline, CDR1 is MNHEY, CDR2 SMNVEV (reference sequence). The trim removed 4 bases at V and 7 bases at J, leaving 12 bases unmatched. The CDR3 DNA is TGTGCCAGCAGTTCCCCAGGAGATAGCGGGAGGGGGAATGAGCAGTTCTTC. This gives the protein CASSSPGDSGRGNEQFF.

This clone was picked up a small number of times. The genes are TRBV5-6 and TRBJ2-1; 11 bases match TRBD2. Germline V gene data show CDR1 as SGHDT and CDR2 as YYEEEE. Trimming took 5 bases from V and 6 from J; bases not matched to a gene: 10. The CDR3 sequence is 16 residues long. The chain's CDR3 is CASRSRRLAGTNEQFF. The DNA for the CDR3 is TGTGCCAGCAGGTCACGGAGACTAGCGGGAACCAATGAGCAGTTCTTC.